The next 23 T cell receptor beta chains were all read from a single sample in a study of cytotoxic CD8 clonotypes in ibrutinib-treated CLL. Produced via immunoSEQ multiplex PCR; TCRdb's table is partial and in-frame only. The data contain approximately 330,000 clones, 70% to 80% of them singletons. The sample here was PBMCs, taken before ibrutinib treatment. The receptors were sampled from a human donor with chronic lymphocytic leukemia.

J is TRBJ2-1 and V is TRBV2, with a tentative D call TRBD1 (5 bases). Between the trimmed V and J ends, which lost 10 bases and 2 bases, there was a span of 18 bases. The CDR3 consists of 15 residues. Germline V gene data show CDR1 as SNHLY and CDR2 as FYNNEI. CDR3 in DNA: TGTGCCAATCCCAAGCAGGGTAATCCCTACAATGAGCAGTTCTTC. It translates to CANPKQGNPYNEQFF. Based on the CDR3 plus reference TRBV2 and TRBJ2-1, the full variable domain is EPEVTQTPSHQVTQMGQEVILRCVPISNHLYFYWYRQILGQKVEFLVSFYNNEISEKSEIFDDQFSVERPDGSNFTLKIRSTKLEDSAMYFCANPKQGNPYNEQFFGPGTRLTVL.

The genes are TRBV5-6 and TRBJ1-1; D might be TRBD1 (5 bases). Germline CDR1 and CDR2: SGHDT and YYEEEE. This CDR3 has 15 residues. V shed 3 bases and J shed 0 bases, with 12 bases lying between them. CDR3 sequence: CASSSRQSMNTEAFF. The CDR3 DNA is TGTGCCAGCAGCTCCCGACAGAGCATGAACACTGAAGCTTTCTTT.

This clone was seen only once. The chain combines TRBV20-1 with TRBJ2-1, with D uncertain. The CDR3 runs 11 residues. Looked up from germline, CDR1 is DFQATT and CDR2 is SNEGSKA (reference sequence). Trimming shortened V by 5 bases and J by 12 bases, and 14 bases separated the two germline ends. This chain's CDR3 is CSAPLVQGQFF. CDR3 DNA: TGCAGTGCTCCCCTAGTTCAAGGGCAGTTCTTC.

The CDR3 region is CASSQTTSGGLVNEQFF. The DNA of the CDR3 is TGTGCCAGCAGCCAAACGACTAGCGGGGGGTTGGTCAATGAGCAGTTCTTC. This chain joins TRBV4-2 and TRBJ2-1; 13 bases are shared with TRBD2. Germline loops: CDR1 LGHNA, CDR2 YNFKEQ. The CDR3 has 17 residues. The V and J ends lost 2 bases and 6 bases, in that order; junction bases with no gene match: 7.

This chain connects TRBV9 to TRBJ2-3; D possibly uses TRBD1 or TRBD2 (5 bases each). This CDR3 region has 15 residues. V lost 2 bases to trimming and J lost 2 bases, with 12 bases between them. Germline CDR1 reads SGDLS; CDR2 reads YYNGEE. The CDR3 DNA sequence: TGTGCCAGCAGCGTGGGACCTCGAGTCACAGATACGCAGTATTTT. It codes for CASSVGPRVTDTQYF. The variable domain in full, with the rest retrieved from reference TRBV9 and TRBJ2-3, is DSGVTQTPKHLITATGQRVTLRCSPRSGDLSVYWYQQSLDQGLQFLIQYYNGEERAKGNILERFSAQQFPDLHSELNLSSLELGDSALYFCASSVGPRVTDTQYFGPGTRLTVL.

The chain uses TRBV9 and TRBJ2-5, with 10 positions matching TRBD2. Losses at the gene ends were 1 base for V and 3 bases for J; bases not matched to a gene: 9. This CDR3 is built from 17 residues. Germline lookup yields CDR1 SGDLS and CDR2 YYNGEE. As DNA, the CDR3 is TGTGCCAGCAGCGTACTAGCGGGAGTAGCGGGAAAAGAGACCCAGTACTTC. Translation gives CASSVLAGVAGKETQYF.

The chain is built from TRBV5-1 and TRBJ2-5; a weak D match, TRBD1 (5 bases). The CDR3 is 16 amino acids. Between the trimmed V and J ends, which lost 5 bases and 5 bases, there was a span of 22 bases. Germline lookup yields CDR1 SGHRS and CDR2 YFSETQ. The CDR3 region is CASRKGITKAGETQYF. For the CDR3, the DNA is TGCGCCAGCAGAAAAGGGATAACGAAGGCAGGGGAGACCCAGTACTTC.

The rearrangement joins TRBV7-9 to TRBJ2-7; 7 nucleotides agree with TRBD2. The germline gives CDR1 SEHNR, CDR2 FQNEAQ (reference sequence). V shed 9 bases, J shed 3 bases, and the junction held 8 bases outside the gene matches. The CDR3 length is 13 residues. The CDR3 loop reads CASKLANDYEQYF. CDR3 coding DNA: TGTGCCAGTAAACTAGCGAACGACTACGAGCAGTACTTC.

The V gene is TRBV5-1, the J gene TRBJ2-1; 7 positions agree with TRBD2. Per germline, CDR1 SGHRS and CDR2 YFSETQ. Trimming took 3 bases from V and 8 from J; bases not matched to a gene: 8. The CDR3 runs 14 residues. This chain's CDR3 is CASSSPGLLYEQFF. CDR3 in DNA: TGCGCCAGCAGCTCGCCGGGACTATTGTATGAGCAGTTCTTC.

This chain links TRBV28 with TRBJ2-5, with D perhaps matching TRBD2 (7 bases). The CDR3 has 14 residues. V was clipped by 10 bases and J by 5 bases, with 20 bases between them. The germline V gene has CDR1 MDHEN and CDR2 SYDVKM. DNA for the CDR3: TGTGCCACCGAAGGGGGGGGCGTCCGGGAGACCCAGTACTTC. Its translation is CATEGGGVRETQYF.

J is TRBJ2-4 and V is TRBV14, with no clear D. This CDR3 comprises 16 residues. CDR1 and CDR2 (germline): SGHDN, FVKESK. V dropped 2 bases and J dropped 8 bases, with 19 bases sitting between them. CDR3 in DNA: TGTGCCAGCAGCCAATCCCAGGTCGGTAGTGGGGACATTCAGTACTTC. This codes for CASSQSQVGSGDIQYF. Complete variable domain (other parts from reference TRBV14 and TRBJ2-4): EAGVTQFPSHSVIEKGQTVTLRCDPISGHDNLYWYRRVMGKEIKFLLHFVKESKQDESGMPNNRFLAERTGGTYSTLKVQPAELEDSGVYFCASSQSQVGSGDIQYFGAGTRLSVL.

DNA of the CDR3: TGTGCCAGCAGTTACTCTTTAGGGGAGTCTGAAGCTTTCTTT. Translation: CASSYSLGESEAFF. This chain links TRBV6-5 with TRBJ1-1; possible D gene TRBD1, 5 bases. The CDR3 totals 14 residues. Per the germline V gene, CDR1 is MNHEY and CDR2 is SVGAGI. Trimming stripped 0 bases from V and 6 bases from J, with 11 bases between.

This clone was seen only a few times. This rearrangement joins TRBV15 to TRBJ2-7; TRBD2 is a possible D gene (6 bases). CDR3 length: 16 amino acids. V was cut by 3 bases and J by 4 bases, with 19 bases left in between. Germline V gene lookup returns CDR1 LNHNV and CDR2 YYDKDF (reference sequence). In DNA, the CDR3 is TGTGCCACCAGCAGTCGTCGGGGAGGACGCCTGTACGAGCAGTACTTC. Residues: CATSSRRGGRLYEQYF.

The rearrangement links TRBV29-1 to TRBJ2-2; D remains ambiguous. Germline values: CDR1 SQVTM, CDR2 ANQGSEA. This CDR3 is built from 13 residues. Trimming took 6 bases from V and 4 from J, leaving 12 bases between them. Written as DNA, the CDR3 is TGCAGCGTGCCATCGGCGGCCACCGGGGAGCTGTTTTTT. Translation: CSVPSAATGELFF.

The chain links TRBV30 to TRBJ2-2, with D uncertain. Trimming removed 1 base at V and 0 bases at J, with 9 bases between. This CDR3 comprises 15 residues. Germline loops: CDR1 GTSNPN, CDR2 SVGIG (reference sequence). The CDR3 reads CAWSALGTNTGELFF. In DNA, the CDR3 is TGTGCCTGGAGTGCTCTAGGGACGAACACCGGGGAGCTGTTTTTT.

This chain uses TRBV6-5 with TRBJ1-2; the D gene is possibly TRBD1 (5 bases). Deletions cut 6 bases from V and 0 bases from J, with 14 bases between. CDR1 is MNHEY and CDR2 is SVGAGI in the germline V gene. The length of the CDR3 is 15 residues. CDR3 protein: CASRPPGVPNYGYTF. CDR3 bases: TGTGCCAGCAGGCCCCCGGGGGTTCCTAACTATGGCTACACCTTC.

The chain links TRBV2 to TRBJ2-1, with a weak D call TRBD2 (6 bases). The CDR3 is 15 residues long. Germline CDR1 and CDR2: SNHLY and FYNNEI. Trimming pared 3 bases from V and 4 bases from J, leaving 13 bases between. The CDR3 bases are TGTGCCAGCAGTGACACTAGCATGAGATACAATGAGCAGTTCTTC. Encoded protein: CASSDTSMRYNEQFF. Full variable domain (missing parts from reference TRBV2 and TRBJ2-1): EPEVTQTPSHQVTQMGQEVILRCVPISNHLYFYWYRQILGQKVEFLVSFYNNEISEKSEIFDDQFSVERPDGSNFTLKIRSTKLEDSAMYFCASSDTSMRYNEQFFGPGTRLTVL.

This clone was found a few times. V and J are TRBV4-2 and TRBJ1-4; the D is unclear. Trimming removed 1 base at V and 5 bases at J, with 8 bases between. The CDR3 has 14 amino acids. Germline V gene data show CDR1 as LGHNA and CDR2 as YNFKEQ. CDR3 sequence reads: CASSQGSFNEKLFF. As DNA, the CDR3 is TGTGCCAGCAGCCAAGGCAGCTTCAATGAAAAACTGTTTTTT.

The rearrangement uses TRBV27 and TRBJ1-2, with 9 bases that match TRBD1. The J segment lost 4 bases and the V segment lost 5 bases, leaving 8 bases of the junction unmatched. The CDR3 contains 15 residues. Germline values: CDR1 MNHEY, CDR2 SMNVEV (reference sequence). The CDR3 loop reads CASSNDRGSPYGYTF. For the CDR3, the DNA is TGTGCCAGCAGTAACGACAGGGGGTCCCCCTATGGCTACACCTTC.

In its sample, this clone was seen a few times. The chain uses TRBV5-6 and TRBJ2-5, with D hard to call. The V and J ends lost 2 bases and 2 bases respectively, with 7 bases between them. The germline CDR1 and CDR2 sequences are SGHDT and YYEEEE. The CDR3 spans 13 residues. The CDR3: CASSLRRQETQYF. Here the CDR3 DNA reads TGTGCCAGCAGCTTAAGACGGCAAGAGACCCAGTACTTC.

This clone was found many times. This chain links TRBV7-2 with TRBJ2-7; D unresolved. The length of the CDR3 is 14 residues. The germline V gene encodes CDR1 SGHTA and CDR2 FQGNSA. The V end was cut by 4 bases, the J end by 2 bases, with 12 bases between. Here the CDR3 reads CASSSMTLPYEQYF. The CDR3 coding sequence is TGTGCCAGCAGCTCAATGACGCTTCCCTACGAGCAGTACTTC.

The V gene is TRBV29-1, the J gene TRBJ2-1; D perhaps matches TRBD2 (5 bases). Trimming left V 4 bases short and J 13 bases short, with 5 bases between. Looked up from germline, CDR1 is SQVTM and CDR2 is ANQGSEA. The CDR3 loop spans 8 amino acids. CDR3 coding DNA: TGCAGCGTTGGACTACAGTTCTTC. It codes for CSVGLQFF.

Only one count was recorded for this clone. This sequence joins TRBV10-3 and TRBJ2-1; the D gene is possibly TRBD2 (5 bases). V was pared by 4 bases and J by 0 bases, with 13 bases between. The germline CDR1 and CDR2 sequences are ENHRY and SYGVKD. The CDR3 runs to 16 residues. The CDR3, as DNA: TGTGCCATCAGTGGACCGGGGAGTAGCTCCTACAATGAGCAGTTCTTC. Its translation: CAISGPGSSSYNEQFF.